Included here is one T cell receptor beta chain sequence, with context. Its antigen is unknown. This sample was included in a study of cytomegalovirus exposure and HLA in healthy donors. General study points: Later, TCR association rates were found to vary by HLA locus, highest for DRB1 and lowest for HLA-C.

There are 16 residues in the CDR3. Germline V gene data show CDR1 as MNHNS and CDR2 as SASEGT. V lost 0 bases and J 3 bases, leaving 9 bases between the germline ends. 60 Vbeta and 13 Jbeta primers were used in PCR. TCRdb keeps only in-frame clones here, not all; method: immunoSEQ multiplex PCR. The data contain 140,000 to 150,000 clones, over 60% of them singletons. The sequence was obtained from a woman aged 18-29 years in good health and CMV-seronegative. The gene calls are TRBV6-1 and TRBJ2-6; D gene ambiguous. Material for sequencing was PBMCs. CDR3 protein: CASSEARPGGANVLTF. Written as DNA, the CDR3 is TGTGCCAGCAGTGAAGCGAGACCGGGTGGGGCCAACGTCCTGACTTTC.